This T cell receptor beta chain was identified in a study of control samples from healthy donors and cancer patients. Data came from immunoSEQ multiplex PCR; TCRdb stores just in-frame clones and leaves some out. The sample gives some 410,000 clones, approximately 90% of which show up once; roughly 6.4% is in the top ten. This CDR3 is built from 15 residues. Deletions cut 2 bases from V and 5 bases from J, with 13 bases between. CDR1 GTSNPN and CDR2 SVGIG come from the germline V gene (reference sequence). The sequenced material came from PBMCs. This chain links TRBV30 with TRBJ1-6; D uncertain. This sequence was found in a man in his forties with head and neck cancer. CDR3 region: CAWSLLQGNNSPLHF. The DNA for the CDR3 is TGTGCCTGGAGTCTGCTACAAGGGAATAATTCACCCCTCCACTTT.